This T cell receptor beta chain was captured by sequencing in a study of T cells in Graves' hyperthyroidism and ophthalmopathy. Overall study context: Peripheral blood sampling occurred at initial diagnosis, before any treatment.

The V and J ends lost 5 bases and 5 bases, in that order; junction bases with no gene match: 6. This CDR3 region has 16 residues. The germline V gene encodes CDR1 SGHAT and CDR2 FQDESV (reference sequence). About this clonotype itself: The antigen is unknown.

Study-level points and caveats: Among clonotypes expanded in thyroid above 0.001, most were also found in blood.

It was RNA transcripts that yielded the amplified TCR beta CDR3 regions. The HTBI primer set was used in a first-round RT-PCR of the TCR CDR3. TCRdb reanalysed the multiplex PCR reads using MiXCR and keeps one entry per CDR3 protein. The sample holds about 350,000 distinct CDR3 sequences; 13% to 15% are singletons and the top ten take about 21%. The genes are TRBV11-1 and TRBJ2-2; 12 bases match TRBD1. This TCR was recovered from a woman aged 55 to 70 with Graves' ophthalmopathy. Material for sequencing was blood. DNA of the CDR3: TGTGCCAGCAGCCAGGGACAGGGGGCGGCTACCGGGGAGCTGTTTTTT. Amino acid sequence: CASSQGQGAATGELFF.